The 2 T cell receptor beta chains below all came from one sample that was sequenced in a study of graft-versus-host responses after intestinal transplantation. The method was immunoSEQ multiplex PCR; TCRdb's version includes in-frame clones alone and lacks a portion of them. The data contain 40,000 or so clones, around 94% of them singletons. The specimen was PBMCs, collected 16 days after intestinal transplant. These receptors all come from a human patient who received an intestinal transplant, so some T cells may come from the graft donor.

The chain recombines TRBV2 with TRBJ2-6; D is unresolved. V lost 7 bases and J lost 0, with 10 bases in between. The germline CDR1 and CDR2 sequences are SNHLY and FYNNEI. This CDR3 spans 15 amino acids. The CDR3 DNA follows: TGTGCCAGCATATATAGGAGCTCTGGGGCCAACGTCCTGACTTTC. Encoded protein: CASIYRSSGANVLTF. The full variable domain, rest sourced from reference TRBV2 and TRBJ2-6, is EPEVTQTPSHQVTQMGQEVILRCVPISNHLYFYWYRQILGQKVEFLVSFYNNEISEKSEIFDDQFSVERPDGSNFTLKIRSTKLEDSAMYFCASIYRSSGANVLTFGAGSRLTVL.

J is TRBJ2-7 and V is TRBV13; TRBD2 matches 14 bases. The CDR3 is 14 amino acids. Germline V gene sequence: CDR1 PRHDT, CDR2 FYEKMQ (reference sequence). Germline trimming cut 6 bases from V and 5 bases from J; bases unmatched to any gene: 3. The DNA of the CDR3 is TGTGCCAGCAGGGGGGGACTAGCGGGAGACGAGCAGTACTTC. It specifies CASRGGLAGDEQYF. The complete variable domain, with remaining parts taken from reference TRBV13 and TRBJ2-7, reads AAGVIQSPRHLIKEKRETATLKCYPIPRHDTVYWYQQGPGQDPQFLISFYEKMQSDKGSIPDRFSAQQFSDYHSELNMSSLELGDSALYFCASRGGLAGDEQYFGPGTRLTVT.